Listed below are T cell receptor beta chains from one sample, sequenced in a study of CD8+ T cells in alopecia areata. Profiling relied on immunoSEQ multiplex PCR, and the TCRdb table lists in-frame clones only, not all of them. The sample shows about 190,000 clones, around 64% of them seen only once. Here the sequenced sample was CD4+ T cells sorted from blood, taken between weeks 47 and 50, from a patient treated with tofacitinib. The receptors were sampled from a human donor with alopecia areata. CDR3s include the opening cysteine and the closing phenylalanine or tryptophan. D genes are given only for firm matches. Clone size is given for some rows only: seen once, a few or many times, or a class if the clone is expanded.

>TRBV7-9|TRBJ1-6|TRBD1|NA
TGTGCCAGCAGCCTGACAGGGATGGTAAAGAATTCACCCCTCCACTTT
CASSLTGMVKNSPLHF
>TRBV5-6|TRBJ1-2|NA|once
TGTGCCAGCAGCTCAGGCAGATGGCTAATGTCTGGCTACACCTTC
CASSSGRWLMSGYTF
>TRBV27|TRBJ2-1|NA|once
TGTGCCAGCAGTTTCCTTCCAGTCTGGCTTAATGAGCAGTTCTTC
CASSFLPVWLNEQFF
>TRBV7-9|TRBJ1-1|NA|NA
TGTGCCAGCAGCTCACCCCCCGGCACTGAAGCTTTCTTT
CASSSPPGTEAFF
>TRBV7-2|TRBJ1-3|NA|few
TGTGCCAGCAGCTTAGCTGGGGTTTCCTCTGGAAACACCATATATTTT
CASSLAGVSSGNTIYF
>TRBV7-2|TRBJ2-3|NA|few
TGTGCCAGCAGACCCCCCCGCAGATCAGATACGCAGTATTTT
CASRPPRRSDTQYF
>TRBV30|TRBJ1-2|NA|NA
TGTGCCTGGAATCAAGACAGGAACGTAGATGGCTACACCTTC
CAWNQDRNVDGYTF
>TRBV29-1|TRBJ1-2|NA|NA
TGCAGCGTTGTGGGTGCTAACTATGGCTACACCTTC
CSVVGANYGYTF
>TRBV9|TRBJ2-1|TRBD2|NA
TGTGCCAGCAGTGGGACTAGCGCCTCCTCCTACAATGAGCAGTTCTTC
CASSGTSASSYNEQFF
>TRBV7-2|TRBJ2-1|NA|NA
TGTGCCAGCAGACCAAACCACTGGAATGAGCAGTTCTTC
CASRPNHWNEQFF
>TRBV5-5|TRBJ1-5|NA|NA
TGTGCCAGCAGCTCGGGGGTAATAGCCGGCAATCAGCCCCAGCATTTT
CASSSGVIAGNQPQHF
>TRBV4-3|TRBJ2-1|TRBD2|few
TGCGCCAGCAGCCAAACTAGCGGGGGGGCCTATGAGCAGTTCTTC
CASSQTSGGAYEQFF
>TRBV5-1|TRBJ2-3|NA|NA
TGCGCCAGCAGCGCGGGTTTCACAGATACGCAGTATTTT
CASSAGFTDTQYF
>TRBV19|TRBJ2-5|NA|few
TGTGCCAGTAGTATTGGGGTCCAAGAGACCCAGTACTTC
CASSIGVQETQYF
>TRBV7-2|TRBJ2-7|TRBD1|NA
TGTGCCAGCAGAACCCAAGGGACAGGGAAGAACTACGAGCAGTACTTC
CASRTQGTGKNYEQYF
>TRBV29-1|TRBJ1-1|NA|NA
TGCAGCGTTGAGTCTAGGCAGTCCAACACTGAAGCTTTCTTT
CSVESRQSNTEAFF
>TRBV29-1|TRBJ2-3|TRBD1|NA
TGCAGCGTTTCCGGGACAGGGCTGAATACGCAGTATTTT
CSVSGTGLNTQYF
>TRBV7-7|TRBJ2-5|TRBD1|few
TGTGCCAGCAGCTTAGTGACAGGGCAGGAAGAGACCCAGTACTTC
CASSLVTGQEETQYF
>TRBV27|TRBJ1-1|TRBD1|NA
TGTGCCAGCTACAGGGGGAACACTGAAGCTTTCTTT
CASYRGNTEAFF
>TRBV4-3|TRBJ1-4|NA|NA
TGCGCCAGCAGCCAGGTCAACGACGGGGAAAAACTGTTTTTT
CASSQVNDGEKLFF
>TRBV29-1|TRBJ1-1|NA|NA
TGCAGCGTTGAACCCCGGAGGACTGAAGCTTTCTTT
CSVEPRRTEAFF
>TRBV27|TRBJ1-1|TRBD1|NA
TGTGCCAGCAGTGGCAGGACAGGGTCCGATTTCTTT
CASSGRTGSDFF
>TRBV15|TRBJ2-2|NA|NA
TGTGCCACCAGCAGACCTCAGGGGAGTGTAGCCGGGGAGCTGTTTTTT
CATSRPQGSVAGELFF
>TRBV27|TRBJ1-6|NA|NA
TGTGCCAGCGGGGAAAGTGCCGGGGGCGGAAATTCACCCCTCCACTTT
CASGESAGGGNSPLHF
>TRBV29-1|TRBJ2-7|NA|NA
TGCAGCGTTCGCGGACAGCTACATTCCTACGAGCAGTACTTC
CSVRGQLHSYEQYF
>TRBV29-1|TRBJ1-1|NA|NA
TGCAGCGTTGAACTATCCGGCAAAGCTGAAGCTTTCTTT
CSVELSGKAEAFF
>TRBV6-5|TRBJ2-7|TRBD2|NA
TGTGCCAGCAGTTCCGTCCTAGCGGGGGGAACTTACGAGCAGTACTTC
CASSSVLAGGTYEQYF
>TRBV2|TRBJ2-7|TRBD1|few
TGTGCCAGCGCCTCCGGGACAGGATACGAGCAGTACTTC
CASASGTGYEQYF
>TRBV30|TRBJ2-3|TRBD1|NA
TGTGCCTGGAGCAAGGGACAGCCTCTCACAGATACGCAGTATTTT
CAWSKGQPLTDTQYF
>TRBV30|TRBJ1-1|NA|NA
TGTGCCTGTTCAATCTTCGGGGGGCCGAACACTGAAGCTTTCTTT
CACSIFGGPNTEAFF
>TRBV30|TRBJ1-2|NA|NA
TGTGCCTGGAGTGGAGAAGTACAGGGAGATGGCTACACCTTC
CAWSGEVQGDGYTF
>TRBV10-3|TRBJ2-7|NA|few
TGTGCCATCAGTGAGTCGTCGGGCAGGGACTACGAGCAGTACTTC
CAISESSGRDYEQYF
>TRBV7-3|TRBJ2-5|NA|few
TGTGCCAGCAGCTTATGGGCGGGGGAGACCCAGTACTTC
CASSLWAGETQYF
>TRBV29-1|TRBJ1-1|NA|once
TGCAGCGTTGAAAATTCCGGGAACACTGAAGCTTTCTTT
CSVENSGNTEAFF
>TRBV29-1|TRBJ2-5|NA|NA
TGCAGCGTTGTCGAGGGTTCTGGTGAGACCCAGTACTTC
CSVVEGSGETQYF
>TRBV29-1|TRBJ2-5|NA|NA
TGCAGCGGAAACAGGGTCACTCAAGAGACCCAGTACTTC
CSGNRVTQETQYF
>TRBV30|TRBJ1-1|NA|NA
TGTGCCTGGGACCCGGACGGATTGAACACTGAAGCTTTCTTT
CAWDPDGLNTEAFF
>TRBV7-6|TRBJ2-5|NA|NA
TGTGCCAGCAGCTTAAGTCTAGGCCAAGAGACCCAGTACTTC
CASSLSLGQETQYF
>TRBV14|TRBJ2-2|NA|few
TGTGCCAGCAGAGGGGGAGTGAACACCGGGGAGCTGTTTTTT
CASRGGVNTGELFF
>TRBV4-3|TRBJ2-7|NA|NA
TGCGCCAGCAGCCGCTACATAGCCTACGAGCAGTACTTC
CASSRYIAYEQYF
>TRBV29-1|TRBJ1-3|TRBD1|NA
TGCAGCGCCACTGGGACAGGGGAGAACACCATATATTTT
CSATGTGENTIYF
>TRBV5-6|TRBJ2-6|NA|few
TGTGCCAGCAGCCCAGGACAAAGTGCCTCTGGGGCCAACGTCCTGACTTTC
CASSPGQSASGANVLTF
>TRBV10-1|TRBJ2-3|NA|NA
TGCGCCAGCAGTGAGCCAGACGGGGACACGAGCCTCACAGATACGCAGTATTTT
CASSEPDGDTSLTDTQYF
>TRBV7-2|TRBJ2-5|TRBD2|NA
TGTGCCAGCAGCTCCTCTAGCGGGGTACAAGAGACCCAGTACTTC
CASSSSSGVQETQYF
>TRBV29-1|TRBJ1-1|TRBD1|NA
TGCAGCTGGACAGGGGTGAACACTGAAGCTTTCTTT
CSWTGVNTEAFF
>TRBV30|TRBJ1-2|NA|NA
TGTGCCTGGAGTGCGATGTTGGATGGCTACACCTTC
CAWSAMLDGYTF
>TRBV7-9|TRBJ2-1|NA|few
TGTGCCAGCAGCTGGGGTGACTACAATGAGCAGTTCTTC
CASSWGDYNEQFF
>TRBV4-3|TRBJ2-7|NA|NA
TGCGCCAGCAGCCAACAGACAGACTACGAGCAGTACTTC
CASSQQTDYEQYF
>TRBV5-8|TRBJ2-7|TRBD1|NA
TGTGCCAGCAGTCGGGACAGGGGGGAAGAGCAGTACTTC
CASSRDRGEEQYF
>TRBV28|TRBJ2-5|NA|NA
TGTGCCAGCAGTTCATACCAAGAGACCCAGTACTTC
CASSSYQETQYF
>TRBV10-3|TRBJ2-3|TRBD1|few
TGTGCCATCAGTGAGACAGGGACAGTGAGCACAGATACGCAGTATTTT
CAISETGTVSTDTQYF
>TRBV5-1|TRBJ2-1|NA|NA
TGCGCCAGCAGGGAGGACGGCCCCTTCTCCTGGTACAATGAGCAGTTCTTC
CASREDGPFSWYNEQFF
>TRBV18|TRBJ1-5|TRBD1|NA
TGTGCCAGCTCACCATTTGACACAGGGGTTAATCAGCCCCAGCATTTT
CASSPFDTGVNQPQHF
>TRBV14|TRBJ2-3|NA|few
TGTGCCAGCAGCCAAGAGAGCAGAGATACGCAGTATTTT
CASSQESRDTQYF
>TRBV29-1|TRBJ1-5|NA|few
TGCAGCGTTGTATGGGGGATCAATCAGCCCCAGCATTTT
CSVVWGINQPQHF